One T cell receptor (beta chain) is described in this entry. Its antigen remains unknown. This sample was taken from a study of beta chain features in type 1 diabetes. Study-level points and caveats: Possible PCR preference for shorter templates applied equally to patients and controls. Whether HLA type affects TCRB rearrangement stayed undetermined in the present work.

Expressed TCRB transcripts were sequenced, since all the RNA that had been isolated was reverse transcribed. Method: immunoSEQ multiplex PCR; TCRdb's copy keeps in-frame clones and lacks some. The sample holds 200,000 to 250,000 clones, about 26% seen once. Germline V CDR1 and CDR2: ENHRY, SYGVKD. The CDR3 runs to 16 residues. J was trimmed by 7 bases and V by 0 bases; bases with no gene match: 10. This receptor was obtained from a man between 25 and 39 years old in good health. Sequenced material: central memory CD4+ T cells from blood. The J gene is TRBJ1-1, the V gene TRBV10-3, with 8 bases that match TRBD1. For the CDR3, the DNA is TGTGCCATCAGTGAGTCCCCGACAGGGGTGAGTCGTGAAGCTTTCTTT. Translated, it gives CAISESPTGVSREAFF.